This T cell receptor (beta chain) was recovered during a study of OX40 agonist ivuxolimab in advanced cancers. Study background: The patients' treatment was ivuxolimab, an agonistic anti-OX40 (CD134) antibody.

General observations from the study: With doses of 0.1 to 3.0 mg/kg, CD4+ and CD8+ blood T cells had undergone clonal expansion by week 6.

Exclusion applied to patients with autoimmune disease history or systemic immunosuppression. Worth noting for this clone: Its matching antigen is unknown.

This table comes from immunoSEQ multiplex PCR, and its TCRdb copy is limited to in-frame clones, with some not included. Of under 75,000 clones listed, approximately 91% are singletons. V shed 3 bases and J shed 4 bases, with 10 bases lying between them. Per germline, CDR1 SEHNR and CDR2 FQNEAQ (reference sequence). The CDR3 covers 14 residues. This sequence joins TRBV7-9 and TRBJ2-1, with D possibly matching TRBD2 (5 bases). The clonotype was recovered from an adult with an advanced solid tumor such as melanoma, head and neck, liver or kidney cancer. Sequenced here: CD4+ or CD8+ T cells sorted from blood, sampled in a trial of the OX40 agonist ivuxolimab. CDR3 nucleotide sequence: TGTGCCAGCAGCTTTTGGACGGGGTACAATGAGCAGTTCTTC. Residues: CASSFWTGYNEQFF.